A selection of T cell receptor beta chains follows, all from one sample in a study of blood T cell repertoires in COVID-19. Clones were read by immunoSEQ multiplex PCR, and TCRdb kept only the in-frame ones, dropping some. The data contain approximately 100,000 clones, roughly nine tenths of them singletons. The material sequenced was peripheral blood. These TCRs come from a man aged 50 or older with acute or convalescent COVID-19. CDR3s include the opening cysteine and the closing phenylalanine or tryptophan. The order of the fields is D gene, clone size, V gene, J gene, CDR3 DNA, CDR3 protein. D genes are given only for firm matches. The size entry is marked missing in some rows and otherwise reads once, few, many or a size class.

>.|.|TRBV24-1|TRBJ1-2
TGTGCCACCAGTAAGACAGACTTCTATGGCTACACCTTC
CATSKTDFYGYTF
>TRBD1|.|TRBV5-5|TRBJ1-2
TGTGCCAGCAGCTTGGGACCCGGGACAGGGACCTATGGCTACACCTTC
CASSLGPGTGTYGYTF
>.|.|TRBV2|TRBJ1-2
TGTGCCAGCAGTGCTCCGGGGAACTATGGCTACACCTTC
CASSAPGNYGYTF
>.|.|TRBV18|TRBJ2-7
TGTGCCAGCTCGGCAGGGGTAGCGATCGAGCAGTACTTC
CASSAGVAIEQYF
>.|.|TRBV7-2|TRBJ2-1
TGTGCCAGCAGCTTAGGTCGAGTAAACAATGAGCAGTTCTTC
CASSLGRVNNEQFF
>.|.|TRBV12-3/TRBV12-4|TRBJ2-1
TGTGCCAGCAGCCTTTCCTACAATGAGCAGTTCTTC
CASSLSYNEQFF
>TRBD1|few|TRBV11-2|TRBJ2-7
TGTGCCAGCAGCTTTCGGACAGGGGGCGAATCCTACGAGCAGTACTTC
CASSFRTGGESYEQYF
>TRBD2|few|TRBV19|TRBJ2-2
TGTGCCAGTAGGACTAGCGGGGTGAACACCGGGGAGCTGTTTTTT
CASRTSGVNTGELFF
>TRBD1|.|TRBV19|TRBJ1-2
TGTGCCAGTAGTAGGGACAGGGTCAACTATGGCTACACCTTC
CASSRDRVNYGYTF
>TRBD2|.|TRBV9|TRBJ2-3
TGTGCCAGCACAGAAACTAGCGGCACAGATACGCAGTATTTT
CASTETSGTDTQYF
>TRBD1|.|TRBV4-1|TRBJ1-1
TGCGCCAGCAGCCGTACGGCGAACAGGGACAGGGGGACTGAAGCTTTCTTT
CASSRTANRDRGTEAFF
>.|.|TRBV11-2|TRBJ1-1
TGTGCCAGCAGCTTAGTTTGGGGAGTCACTGAAGCTTTCTTT
CASSLVWGVTEAFF